These T cell receptor beta chains were read from a single sample in a study of beta chain features in type 1 diabetes. This table comes from immunoSEQ multiplex PCR, and its TCRdb copy is limited to in-frame clones, with some not included. The sample includes about 150,000 clones, over 8.5% of them seen just once. The sequenced material came from central memory CD4+ T cells from blood. The receptor set was obtained from a man aged 18-30 years in good health. Each CDR3 is given with its conserved first and last residue. D genes are given only for firm matches. The size entry is marked missing in some rows and otherwise reads once, few, many or a size class.

size,V,J,D,DNA,CDR3
-,TRBV7-9,TRBJ2-5,TRBD2,TGTGCCAGCAGCTCCGGACTAGCAGGCGAGACCCAGTACTTC,CASSSGLAGETQYF
-,TRBV19,TRBJ2-6,-,TGTGCCAGTAATCGGGGAACAGGCTCTGGGGCCAACGTCCTGACTTTC,CASNRGTGSGANVLTF
few,TRBV5-4,TRBJ2-1,TRBD1,TGTGCCAGCAGCTCCCCCGGGACAGGGTACAATGAGCAGTTCTTC,CASSSPGTGYNEQFF
few,TRBV18,TRBJ2-6,-,TGTGCCAGCTCACGATTTACAGGGTCGCAAGGGGCCAACGTCCTGACTTTC,CASSRFTGSQGANVLTF
-,TRBV5-1,TRBJ2-1,-,TGCGCCAGCAGCTTGGATCCGGGGACCGCCGGGGAGCAGTTCTTC,CASSLDPGTAGEQFF
-,TRBV28,TRBJ2-7,-,TGTGCTTCCCGGTCACCTAGCTCCTACGAGCAGTACTTC,CASRSPSSYEQYF
-,TRBV18,TRBJ2-7,-,TGTGCCAGCTCAACGGGGGCCTGGGGGGAGCAGTACTTC,CASSTGAWGEQYF
few,TRBV6-5,TRBJ1-2,-,TGTGCCAGCAGTTATTCCAAATCCAGGGCCTCCTATGGCTACACCTTC,CASSYSKSRASYGYTF
-,TRBV7-3,TRBJ1-5,-,TGTGCCAGCAGCAAGGACAGAGTAAACAATCAGCCCCAGCATTTT,CASSKDRVNNQPQHF
few,TRBV9,TRBJ2-7,TRBD1,TGTGCCAGCAGCGTTGGACAGGGTCCCGGGCAGTACTTC,CASSVGQGPGQYF
few,TRBV11-2,TRBJ2-5,TRBD2,TGTGCCAGCAGCTTAGGAGGACTAGATCAAGAGACCCAGTACTTC,CASSLGGLDQETQYF
few,TRBV7-8,TRBJ1-5,-,TGTGCCAGCAGCTCCGGGGGGAGGAAGCCGCTCATTAAGGATCAGCCCCAGCATTTT,CASSSGGRKPLIKDQPQHF
-,TRBV9,TRBJ2-7,TRBD1,TGTGCCAGCAGCGTCGCCCCCGGGACAGGGGGAGAGCAGTACTTC,CASSVAPGTGGEQYF
-,TRBV7-3,TRBJ1-2,-,TGTGCCAGCAGCCCCGGGGGCCCTAACTATGGCTACACCTTC,CASSPGGPNYGYTF
-,TRBV27,TRBJ2-7,TRBD2,TGTGCCAGCAGTCGACAGGCGGGAGGCTCCTACGAGCAGTACTTC,CASSRQAGGSYEQYF
few,TRBV28,TRBJ1-1,-,TGTGCCAGCAGTACCATCCCGAACACTGAAGCTTTCTTT,CASSTIPNTEAFF
-,TRBV10-3,TRBJ2-7,TRBD2,TGTGCCAGTTCCGGACTAGCGGGGGGTTCCTACGAGCAGTACTTC,CASSGLAGGSYEQYF
few,TRBV15,TRBJ2-3,-,TGTGCCACCAGCAGACCCCGTACGGATACGCAGTATTTT,CATSRPRTDTQYF
many,TRBV19,TRBJ2-6,-,TGTGCCAGTATTCCCGATTCGACAGGTTTTAGCTTTGGGGCCAACGTCCTGACTTTC,CASIPDSTGFSFGANVLTF
few,TRBV4-3,TRBJ1-6,-,TGCGCCAGCAGCCAAGTACAGGGCCTGAATAATTCACCCCTCCACTTT,CASSQVQGLNNSPLHF
few,TRBV15,TRBJ1-2,-,TGTGCCACCGGGGAGACCTCTAACTATGGCTACACCTTC,CATGETSNYGYTF
few,TRBV6-1,TRBJ2-3,TRBD2,TGTGCCAGCCATCCCGGGGGGACAGATACGCAGTATTTT,CASHPGGTDTQYF
-,TRBV7-8,TRBJ2-7,TRBD2,TGTGCCAGCAGCCGAGGACTAGCGGGTCACGTTCCCTACGAGCAGTACTTC,CASSRGLAGHVPYEQYF
-,TRBV29-1,TRBJ2-3,-,TGCAGCGTTAGCACAGGGAAAGATACGCAGTATTTT,CSVSTGKDTQYF
-,TRBV6-5,TRBJ2-5,-,TGTGCCAGCAGTTACGGGGGGTTCGCTGGGGAGACCCAGTACTTC,CASSYGGFAGETQYF
few,TRBV6-5,TRBJ2-7,TRBD2,TGTGCCAGCAGTTACCCTCAGCGGGAGTTGTACTTC,CASSYPQRELYF
few,TRBV28,TRBJ2-3,-,TGTGCCAGCAGTCTCAACAGCCGATCTAGCACAGATACGCAGTATTTT,CASSLNSRSSTDTQYF
few,TRBV10-3,TRBJ2-1,TRBD2,TGTGCCATCAGGACTAGCGGGAGCGATGAGCAGTTCTTC,CAIRTSGSDEQFF
-,TRBV18,TRBJ2-7,-,TGTGCCAGCTCAGCCCCGAGCTCCTACGAGCAGTACTTC,CASSAPSSYEQYF
few,TRBV29-1,TRBJ2-7,TRBD2,TGCAGCGTTGAAGGCGGGAGGACGGGTGAGCAGTACTTC,CSVEGGRTGEQYF
-,TRBV30,TRBJ1-4,-,TGTGCCTGGGGGTTTGGGACCGCGGGTGAAAAACTGTTTTTT,CAWGFGTAGEKLFF
few,TRBV7-2,TRBJ1-4,-,TGTGCCAGCACCCCGGACAGCCTTGCAACTAATGAAAAACTGTTTTTT,CASTPDSLATNEKLFF
-,TRBV4-3,TRBJ2-5,-,TGCGCCAGCAGCCAACCCGCTAGCTATGAGACCCAGTACTTC,CASSQPASYETQYF
-,TRBV7-2,TRBJ2-1,-,TGTGCCAGCAGCTTAGCAGGTTTGACACTATACAATGAGCAGTTCTTC,CASSLAGLTLYNEQFF
-,TRBV4-2,TRBJ1-1,-,TGTGCCAGCAGCCTCACTCTCGACAGCATGAACACTGAAGCTTTCTTT,CASSLTLDSMNTEAFF
few,TRBV4-1,TRBJ1-2,-,TGCGCCAGCAGCCGGCAATTTTCGGGGGCAGACTATGGCTACACCTTC,CASSRQFSGADYGYTF
few,TRBV19,TRBJ2-7,-,TGTGCCAGTAGTCTCAAAGCAGGGGCACACGAGCAGTACTTC,CASSLKAGAHEQYF
-,TRBV9,TRBJ2-6,-,TGTGCCAGCAGCGTGGACTCATCTGGGGCCAACGTCCTGACTTTC,CASSVDSSGANVLTF
-,TRBV9,TRBJ2-7,TRBD1,TGTGCCAGCAGCGCCTCCTTCGGACAGGGAGACGAGCAGTACTTC,CASSASFGQGDEQYF
-,TRBV5-4,TRBJ2-5,TRBD2,TGTGCCAGCAGGGCCGGGACTAGCGGGGAAGAGACCCAGTACTTC,CASRAGTSGEETQYF
few,TRBV9,TRBJ2-3,TRBD2,TGTGCCAGCAGCACCAGGACTAGCGGGAGGGTCACAGATACGCAGTATTTT,CASSTRTSGRVTDTQYF
-,TRBV4-2,TRBJ1-2,-,TGTGCCAGCAGCCGCGGAACAGGACTTAACTATGGCTACACCTTC,CASSRGTGLNYGYTF
few,TRBV28,TRBJ2-1,TRBD2,TGTGCCAGCAGTCCGACTAGCGGGAGCTCCTACAATGAGCAGTTCTTC,CASSPTSGSSYNEQFF
few,TRBV7-2,TRBJ2-1,-,TGTGCCAGCAGACCAGACAGGCAGCCTTACAATGAGCAGTTCTTC,CASRPDRQPYNEQFF
-,TRBV9,TRBJ2-7,-,TGTGCCAGCAGCGTAGCCGGGTACACCTACGAGCAGTACTTC,CASSVAGYTYEQYF
-,TRBV6-6,TRBJ2-1,-,TGTGCCAGCAGTTACTCAACGAAGGGCCATGAGCAGTTCTTC,CASSYSTKGHEQFF
many,TRBV11-2,TRBJ2-5,TRBD2,TGTGCCAGCAGCTTAACTAGCGGGCGGACCCAGTACTTC,CASSLTSGRTQYF
few,TRBV6-6,TRBJ1-2,-,TGTGCCAGCTGTCTGGGGGAGGGGAGAGGCGGCTACACCTTC,CASCLGEGRGGYTF
few,TRBV9,TRBJ2-3,TRBD2,TGTGCCAGCAGCGTGGGGGCTAGCGGGAGGGCAGATACGCAGTATTTT,CASSVGASGRADTQYF
-,TRBV27,TRBJ1-4,TRBD1,TGTGCCAGCAGTTCCTTACAGGGGGCATATGAAAAACTGTTTTTT,CASSSLQGAYEKLFF
-,TRBV5-1,TRBJ2-3,-,TGCGCCAGCAGCTTGAAAACAGATACGCAGTATTTT,CASSLKTDTQYF
-,TRBV4-1,TRBJ1-6,TRBD1,TGCGCCAGCGCTAGAGGACAGGGCGCCTATGGACCCCTCCACTTT,CASARGQGAYGPLHF
few,TRBV19,TRBJ1-1,-,TGTGCCAGTAGTATGGTGGCGAACACTGAAGCTTTCTTT,CASSMVANTEAFF
-,TRBV18,TRBJ2-7,TRBD2,TGTGCCAGCTCACCACGCCGGGAGGGAGCCTACGAGCAGTACTTC,CASSPRREGAYEQYF
-,TRBV5-4,TRBJ1-2,TRBD1,TGTGCCAGCACCTCAAAGGACAGGGATAAAACCTTC,CASTSKDRDKTF
-,TRBV4-3,TRBJ1-2,-,TGCGCCAGCAGCCAAGATAGTGTCGGTCAGGGAGTGGATGGCTACACCTTC,CASSQDSVGQGVDGYTF
few,TRBV4-3,TRBJ2-6,-,TGCGCCAGCAGCCAACTCCTTTACTCTGGGGCCAACGTCCTGACTTTC,CASSQLLYSGANVLTF
many,TRBV7-9,TRBJ1-2,TRBD1,TGTGCCAGCAGCCCCTGGACAGGGAACTATGGCTACACCTTC,CASSPWTGNYGYTF
-,TRBV27,TRBJ2-5,-,TGTGCCAGCAGCCCTATTCAGTACCAAGAGACCCAGTACTTC,CASSPIQYQETQYF
-,TRBV28,TRBJ1-2,-,TGTGCCAGCAGTCAAAGACTAGGCTACACCTTC,CASSQRLGYTF